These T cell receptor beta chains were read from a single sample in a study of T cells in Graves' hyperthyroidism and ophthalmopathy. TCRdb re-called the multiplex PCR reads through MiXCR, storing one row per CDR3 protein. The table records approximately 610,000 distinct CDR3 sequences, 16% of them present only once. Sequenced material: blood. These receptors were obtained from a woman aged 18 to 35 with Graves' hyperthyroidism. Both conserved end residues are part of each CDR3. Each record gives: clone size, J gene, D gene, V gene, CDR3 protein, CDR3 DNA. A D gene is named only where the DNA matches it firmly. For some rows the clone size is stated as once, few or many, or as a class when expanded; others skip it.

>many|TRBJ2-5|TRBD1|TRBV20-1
CSALQGNRETQYF
TGCAGTGCTTTACAGGGGAATCGTGAGACCCAGTACTTC
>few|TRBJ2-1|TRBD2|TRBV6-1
CASSPWGGEGYEQFF
TGTGCCAGCAGTCCTTGGGGGGGAGAGGGATATGAGCAGTTCTTC
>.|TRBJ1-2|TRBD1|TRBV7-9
CASSPQGDTYGYTF
TGTGCCAGCAGCCCTCAGGGGGATACCTATGGCTACACCTTC
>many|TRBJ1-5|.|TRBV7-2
CASSLERFQPQHF
TGTGCCAGCAGCTTGGAGCGGTTTCAGCCCCAGCATTTT
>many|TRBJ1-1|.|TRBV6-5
CASSYYGTEAFF
TGTGCCAGCAGTTACTATGGCACTGAAGCTTTCTTT
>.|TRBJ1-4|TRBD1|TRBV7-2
CASSLAGTGGEKLFF
TGTGCCAGCAGCCTAGCCGGGACAGGGGGTGAAAAACTGTTTTTT
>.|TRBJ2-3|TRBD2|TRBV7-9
CASSLGLGTRSTDTQYF
TGTGCCAGCAGCTTAGGGCTAGGGACTAGAAGCACAGATACGCAGTATTTT
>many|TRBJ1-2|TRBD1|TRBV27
CASSLARGLGYTF
TGTGCCAGCAGTTTGGCCAGGGGGCTAGGCTACACCTTC
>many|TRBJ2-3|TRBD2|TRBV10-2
CASRLAGGTDTQYF
TGTGCCAGCAGACTAGCGGGAGGGACAGATACGCAGTATTTT
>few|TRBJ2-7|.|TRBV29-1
CSVHNTYEQYF
TGCAGCGTCCACAACACCTACGAGCAGTACTTC
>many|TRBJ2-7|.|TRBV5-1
CAIPSPPAVDYEQYF
TGCGCCATCCCAAGTCCCCCGGCGGTGGACTACGAGCAGTACTTC
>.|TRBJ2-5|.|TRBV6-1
CASSSGRLHNTQETQYF
TGTGCCAGCTCATCCGGGCGACTGCACAATACCCAAGAGACCCAGTACTTC
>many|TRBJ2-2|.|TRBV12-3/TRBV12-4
CASTSPDRNTGELFF
TGTGCCAGCACCTCTCCGGACAGGAACACCGGGGAGCTGTTTTTT
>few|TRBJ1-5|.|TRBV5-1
CASSLEVSIRRNQPQHF
TGCGCCAGCAGCTTGGAGGTTTCTATTAGACGCAATCAGCCCCAGCATTTT
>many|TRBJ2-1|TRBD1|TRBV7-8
CASSLGGTGNEQFF
TGTGCCAGCAGCTTAGGAGGGACAGGGAATGAGCAGTTCTTC
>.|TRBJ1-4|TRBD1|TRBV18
CASSPLSWTGDEKLFF
TGTGCCAGCTCACCGCTTAGCTGGACAGGGGACGAAAAACTGTTTTTT
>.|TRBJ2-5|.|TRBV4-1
CASSQVTVRETQYF
TGCGCCAGCAGCCAAGTGACGGTCCGGGAGACCCAGTACTTC
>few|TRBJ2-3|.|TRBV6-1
CASSPRFSTDMQYF
TGTGCCAGCAGCCCACGATTTAGCACAGATATGCAGTATTTT
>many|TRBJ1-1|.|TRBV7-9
CASSRVNTEAFF
TGTGCCAGCAGCCGGGTGAACACTGAAGCTTTCTTT
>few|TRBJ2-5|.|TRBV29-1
CSVAQTQGWKETQYF
TGCAGCGTTGCCCAAACCCAGGGTTGGAAAGAGACCCAGTACTTC
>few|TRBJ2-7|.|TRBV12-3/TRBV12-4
CASSKQGPEQYF
TGTGCCAGCAGTAAGCAGGGGCCCGAGCAGTACTTC
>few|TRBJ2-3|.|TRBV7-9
CASSTQLTDTQYF
TGTGCCAGCAGCACACAACTTACAGATACGCAGTATTTT
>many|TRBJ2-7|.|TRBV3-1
CASSPDGRWQYF
TGTGCCAGCAGCCCCGATGGAAGATGGCAGTACTTC
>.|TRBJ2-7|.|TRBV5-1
CASMPLEGGYEQYF
TGCGCCAGCATGCCATTGGAAGGGGGCTACGAGCAGTACTTC
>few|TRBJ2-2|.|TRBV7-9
CASSFGGKVWHTGELFF
TGTGCCAGCAGCTTTGGGGGAAAGGTTTGGCACACCGGGGAGCTGTTTTTT
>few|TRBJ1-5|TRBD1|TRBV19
CASSSWAGTGGNQPQHF
TGTGCCAGTAGTTCATGGGCCGGGACAGGGGGCAATCAGCCCCAGCATTTT
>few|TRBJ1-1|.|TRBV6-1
CASSQSPVNTEAFF
TGTGCCAGCAGTCAGTCACCGGTGAACACTGAAGCTTTCTTT
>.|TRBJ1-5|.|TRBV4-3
CASSQDVGGRQPQHF
TGCGCCAGCAGCCAAGATGTCGGGGGACGTCAGCCCCAGCATTTT
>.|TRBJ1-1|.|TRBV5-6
CASSLGAGTLFEAFF
TGTGCCAGCAGCTTGGGGGCGGGGACACTCTTTGAAGCTTTCTTT
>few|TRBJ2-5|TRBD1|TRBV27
CASSLVYRGYERTQYF
TGTGCCAGCAGTTTAGTCTACAGGGGGTATGAAAGGACCCAGTACTTC
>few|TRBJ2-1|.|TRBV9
CASSVVGGSNEQFF
TGTGCCAGCAGCGTAGTAGGTGGGAGTAATGAGCAGTTCTTC
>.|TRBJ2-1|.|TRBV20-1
CSVSPAIAEETQFF
TGCAGTGTCTCGCCGGCAATAGCGGAAGAGACCCAGTTCTTC
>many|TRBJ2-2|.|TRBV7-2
CASSLQGSGAGELFF
TGTGCCAGCAGTTTGCAGGGGTCGGGGGCCGGGGAGCTGTTTTTT
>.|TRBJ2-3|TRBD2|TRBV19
CASRRTSGRTDTQYF
TGTGCCAGTAGGAGGACTAGCGGGAGGACAGATACGCAGTATTTT
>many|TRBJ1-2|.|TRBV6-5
CASSYSNRATYGYTF
TGTGCCAGCAGTTACTCCAACAGGGCCACGTATGGCTACACCTTC
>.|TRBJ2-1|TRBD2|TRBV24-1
CATSDGLGSSYNEQFF
TGTGCCACCAGTGATGGACTAGGGAGCTCCTACAATGAGCAGTTCTTC
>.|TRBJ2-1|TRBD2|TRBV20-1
CSARTSGFGNEQFF
TGCAGTGCCCGGACTAGCGGGTTTGGTAATGAGCAGTTCTTC
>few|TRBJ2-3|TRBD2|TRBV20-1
CSARDRIGAGGPLDTQYF
TGCAGTGCTAGAGATCGGATAGGAGCGGGAGGGCCCTTAGATACGCAGTATTTT
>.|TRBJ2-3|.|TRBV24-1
CATSDPDTTPSTDTQYF
TGTGCCACCAGTGACCCCGACACAACTCCTAGCACAGATACGCAGTATTTT
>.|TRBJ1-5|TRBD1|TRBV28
CASSFPLIITPGQGLPNSNQPQHF
TGTGCCAGCAGTTTCCCATTGATCATAACACCGGGACAGGGGCTACCTAATAGCAATCAGCCCCAGCATTTT
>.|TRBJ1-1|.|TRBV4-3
CASSLGGRRNLNTEAFF
TGCGCCAGCAGTCTAGGGGGGAGGCGGAACTTGAACACTGAAGCTTTCTTT
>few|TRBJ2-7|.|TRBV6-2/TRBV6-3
CASSYAGGYEQYF
TGTGCCAGCAGTTACGCCGGGGGCTACGAGCAGTACTTC
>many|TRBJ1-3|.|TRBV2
CASIADFHSGNTIYF
TGTGCCAGCATCGCTGATTTCCACTCTGGAAACACCATATATTTT
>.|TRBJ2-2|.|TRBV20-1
CSARAGAHTGELFF
TGCAGTGCTAGAGCAGGGGCCCACACCGGGGAGCTGTTTTTT
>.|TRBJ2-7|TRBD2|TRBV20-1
CSARDLSSGGPYEQYF
TGCAGTGCTAGAGATCTCTCCAGCGGGGGGCCCTACGAGCAGTACTTC
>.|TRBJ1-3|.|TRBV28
CASSFDWKGTSGNTIYF
TGTGCCAGCAGTTTCGACTGGAAGGGGACCTCTGGAAACACCATATATTTT
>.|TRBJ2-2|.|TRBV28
CATTSNTGELLF
TGTGCCACCACTAGCAACACCGGGGAGCTGCTTTTT
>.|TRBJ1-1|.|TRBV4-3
CASSPSPGNTEAFF
TGCGCCAGCAGCCCCTCTCCAGGCAACACTGAAGCTTTCTTT
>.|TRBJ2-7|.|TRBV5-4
CASSLGWDASYEQYF
TGTGCCAGCAGCTTGGGGTGGGACGCCTCCTACGAGCAGTACTTC
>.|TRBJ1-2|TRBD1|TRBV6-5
CASSYRDRGGYTF
TGTGCCAGCAGTTATCGGGACAGGGGTGGCTACACCTTC
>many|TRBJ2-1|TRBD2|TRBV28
CASSLWLAGENEQFF
TGTGCCAGCAGTTTATGGCTAGCGGGAGAGAATGAGCAGTTCTTC
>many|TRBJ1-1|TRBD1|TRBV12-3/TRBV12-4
CASSQGVENTEAFF
TGTGCCAGCAGTCAGGGGGTCGAGAACACTGAAGCTTTCTTT
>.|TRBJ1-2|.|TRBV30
CAWTGQFNYGYTF
TGTGCCTGGACCGGACAGTTTAACTATGGCTACACCTTC
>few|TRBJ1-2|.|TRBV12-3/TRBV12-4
CASRGGANYGYTF
TGTGCCAGCAGGGGGGGAGCTAACTATGGCTACACCTTC
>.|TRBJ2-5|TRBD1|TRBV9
CASSVALRGPQETQYF
TGTGCCAGCAGCGTAGCTTTGAGGGGGCCCCAAGAGACCCAGTACTTC
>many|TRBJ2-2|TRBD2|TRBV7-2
CASSLMGLGNTGELFF
TGTGCCAGCAGCTTAATGGGACTAGGGAACACCGGGGAGCTGTTTTTT
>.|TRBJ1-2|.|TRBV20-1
CSAPNYGYTF
TGCAGTGCTCCCAACTATGGCTACACCTTC
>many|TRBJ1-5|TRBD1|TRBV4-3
CASSQDRGHRQPQHF
TGCGCCAGCAGCCAAGACAGGGGGCATCGTCAGCCCCAGCATTTT
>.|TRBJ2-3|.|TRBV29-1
CSVTKFSSADTQYF
TGCAGCGTGACCAAATTTTCTAGCGCAGATACGCAGTATTTT
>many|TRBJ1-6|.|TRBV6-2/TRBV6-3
CASSYRDNSPLHF
TGTGCCAGCAGTTACAGGGATAATTCACCCCTCCACTTT